This passage covers 5 T cell receptor beta chains from one sample sequenced in a study of OX40 agonist ivuxolimab in advanced cancers. Measured with immunoSEQ multiplex PCR; TCRdb has only the in-frame clones, and not every one. The sample lists about 40,000 clones, around 92% occurring once. The starting material was CD4+ or CD8+ T cells sorted from blood, obtained in a trial of the OX40 agonist ivuxolimab. The origin of the receptors is an adult with an advanced solid tumor such as melanoma, head and neck, liver or kidney cancer.

The chain links TRBV27 to TRBJ1-1; D remains ambiguous. Per germline, CDR1 MNHEY and CDR2 SMNVEV (reference sequence). This CDR3 comprises 11 residues. Deletions cut 11 bases from V and 6 bases from J, with 13 bases between. CDR3 region: CASGPRPEAFF. The DNA of the CDR3 is TGTGCCTCTGGCCCCAGACCTGAAGCTTTCTTT.

The chain employs TRBV27 and TRBJ2-5; 11 bases map to TRBD2. Germline V CDR1 and CDR2: MNHEY, SMNVEV (reference sequence). This CDR3 is built from 16 residues. The trim removed 5 bases at V and 3 bases at J, leaving 8 bases unmatched. The CDR3 spells CASSRTGTSGKETQYF. The CDR3 DNA reads TGTGCCAGCAGTCGTACCGGGACTAGCGGAAAAGAGACCCAGTACTTC.

Concerning this clone: One end of the junction fails to match germline, which may point to a read error. V usage is TRBV5-1 and J usage is TRBJ1-2, with D hard to call. This CDR3 region has 13 residues. Germline-derived CDR1 and CDR2 are SGHRS and YFSETQ. CDR3 region: CASSLITNYGHTF. The DNA for the CDR3 is TGCGCCAGCAGCTTAATAACTAACTATGGCCACACCTTC.

Here the CDR3 reads CASNDEWGGYTEAFF. The CDR3 DNA reads TGTGCCAGCAACGACGAATGGGGAGGGTACACTGAAGCTTTCTTT. The rearrangement links TRBV6-5 to TRBJ1-1; no reliable D call. V gave up 7 bases and J gave up 3 bases, with 18 bases separating them. Germline CDR1 reads MNHEY; CDR2 reads SVGAGI. This CDR3 region has 15 residues.

The CDR3 protein is CASSQPGQWKGNTIYF. The CDR3 coding sequence is TGTGCCAGCAGCCAACCTGGACAGTGGAAGGGGAACACCATATATTTT. The V call is TRBV4-2, the J call TRBJ1-3; TRBD1 might be the D (6 bases). CDR1 and CDR2 from the germline V gene are LGHNA and YNFKEQ. Trimming took off 2 bases at V and 7 bases at J, with 18 bases between the two ends. There are 16 residues in the CDR3.